This entry lists 26 T cell receptor beta chains sequenced from one sample in a study. TCRdb redid the calling of the RT-PCR reads with MiXCR, one entry per CDR3 protein. The table records about 680,000 distinct CDR3 sequences, over 12% of them present only once. Source material: memory CD4+ T cells from blood. These receptors originate from a female donor in good health, serving as a healthy control.

This clonotype was picked up many times. The rearrangement links TRBV5-1 to TRBJ1-2; a possible D gene is TRBD1 (5 bases). The CDR3 totals 14 residues. Trimming left V 4 bases short and J 6 bases short, with 16 bases between. Germline assignment: CDR1 SGHRS and CDR2 YFSETQ. CDR3 bases: TGCGCCAGCAGCAAAGAACCTGGGGGGAATGGCTACACCTTC. This translates into CASSKEPGGNGYTF.

This clonotype turned up a few times. This rearrangement joins TRBV20-1 to TRBJ2-1; 10 nucleotides line up with TRBD2. V lost 2 bases and J lost 9; bases outside the gene matches: 10. Germline CDR1 is DFQATT and CDR2 is SNEGSKA (reference sequence). The CDR3 spans 15 residues. The CDR3 DNA reads as TGCAGTGCTAGAAATGGGCTAGCGGGAGAGGTTGAGCAGTTCTTC. This translates into CSARNGLAGEVEQFF.

In this sample, this clonotype turned up once. Relative to the germline gene, one junction end is altered; a read error may explain this. The chain has TRBV5-1 and TRBJ2-3; 7 bases map to TRBD2. From germline, CDR1 is SGHRS and CDR2 YFSETQ. The length of the CDR3 is 15 residues. The CDR3 loop is CDSSLSGIGTDTQYF. The CDR3 region has the DNA TGCGACAGCAGCTTAAGCGGGATTGGCACAGATACGCAGTATTTT.

The CDR3 nucleotides are TGTGCCAGCAGTGGAGGGGGCGGTAAACTCAATGAGCAGTTCTTC. Its translation is CASSGGGGKLNEQFF. This chain links TRBV6-1 with TRBJ2-1; TRBD1 matches at 7 bases. V lost 4 bases to trimming and J lost 6 bases; unmatched junction nucleotides: 9. The germline CDR1 and CDR2 sequences are MNHNS and SASEGT. This CDR3 region has 15 residues.

In the case of this clonotype: This sequence may be a read error, since a much larger clone differs from it by one base. The chain couples TRBV20-1 to TRBJ2-7, with 14 nucleotides matching TRBD2. CDR1 is DFQATT and CDR2 is SNEGSKA in the germline V gene (reference sequence). The junction had 8 bases not matched to a gene; V was cut back by 3 bases and J by 7 bases. CDR3 length equals 15 residues. The CDR3 nucleotides read TGCAGTGCTAGGAGACTAGCGGGGGGGTACAATGAGCAGTACTTC. It translates to CSARRLAGGYNEQYF.

The J gene is TRBJ2-7, the V gene TRBV24-1; 7 bases line up with TRBD1. This CDR3 is built from 13 residues. The V gene end was trimmed by 8 bases and the J gene end by 2 bases; junction bases not matched to a gene: 5. Per the germline V gene, CDR1 is KGHDR and CDR2 is SFDVKD. CDR3 in DNA: TGTGCCACCATGCGGACAGGAACCTACGAGCAGTACTTC. Its translation is CATMRTGTYEQYF.

The rearrangement links TRBV7-9 to TRBJ2-1; perhaps TRBD1 as D (6 bases). Trimming took off 5 bases at V and 8 bases at J, with 16 bases between the two ends. CDR3 length: 14 amino acids. The germline V gene has CDR1 SEHNR and CDR2 FQNEAQ (reference sequence). CDR3 region: CASSTVGGADEQFF. CDR3 DNA sequence: TGTGCCAGCAGCACAGTAGGGGGTGCGGATGAGCAGTTCTTC. The full variable domain, its missing parts supplied by reference TRBV7-9 and TRBJ2-1, is DTGVSQNPRHKITKRGQNVTFRCDPISEHNRLYWYRQTLGQGPEFLTYFQNEAQLEKSRLLSDRFSAERPKGSFSTLEIQRTEQGDSAMYLCASSTVGGADEQFFGPGTRLTVL.

This clonotype was picked up a small number of times. This sequence joins TRBV4-3 and TRBJ2-7; 8 bases map to TRBD2. The CDR3 loop spans 15 amino acids. Per the germline V gene, CDR1 is LGHNA and CDR2 is YSLEER. With V trimmed by 3 bases and J by 0 bases, 4 bases remained unmatched. The CDR3: CASSHAGTSSYEQYF. CDR3 DNA: TGCGCCAGCAGCCACGCCGGGACTAGCTCCTACGAGCAGTACTTC.

In the case of this clonotype: A much bigger clone sits one base away, suggesting this may be a read error. The chain is built from TRBV7-3 and TRBJ1-1, with D perhaps matching TRBD1 (5 bases). Germline CDR1 is SGHTA and CDR2 is FQGTGA. CDR3 length: 13 residues. The CDR3 loop is CASRFRENIEAFF. The CDR3 DNA is TGTGCCAGCAGGTTCAGGGAGAACATTGAAGCTTTCTTT.

This clonotype was found a few times. This rearrangement joins TRBV25-1 to TRBJ1-2, with D possibly TRBD1 on 5 matching bases. CDR3 length equals 13 residues. In germline, CDR1 is MGHDK, CDR2 SYGVNS. V was pared by 7 bases and J by 5 bases, with 14 bases between. The CDR3 is CASTTGGAYGYTF. CDR3 DNA: TGTGCCAGCACTACAGGAGGAGCATATGGCTACACCTTC.

V gene TRBV20-1 combines with J gene TRBJ1-4; D call uncertain. Germline V lookup: CDR1 DFQATT, CDR2 SNEGSKA (reference sequence). Trimming pared 4 bases from V and 0 bases from J, leaving 9 bases between. There are 14 residues in the CDR3. CDR3 bases: TGCAGTGCTAAACCATACGCAACTAATGAAAAACTGTTTTTT. This codes for CSAKPYATNEKLFF.

This rearrangement joins TRBV6-2 or TRBV6-3 to TRBJ1-6; no clear D gene. The CDR3 loop spans 16 amino acids. Trimming removed 9 bases at V and 7 bases at J, with 22 bases between. Germline CDR1 and CDR2: MNHEY and SVGEGT. CDR3 coding DNA: TGTGCCAGTAGATCTGGAGGGCAATCGTCGAATTCACCCCTCCACTTT. This translates into CASRSGGQSSNSPLHF.

This clonotype was seen many times. This chain links TRBV3-1 with TRBJ2-7; 9 bases fit TRBD1. From germline, CDR1 is LGHDT and CDR2 YNNKEL (reference sequence). The CDR3 extends over 14 amino acids. The V segment lost 5 bases and the J segment 3 bases; nucleotides outside the gene matches: 5. The CDR3 DNA sequence: TGTGCCAGCAGCAAACAGGGGGCGGGCTACGAGCAGTACTTC. It specifies CASSKQGAGYEQYF.

The count of this clonotype is one. This sequence joins TRBV2 and TRBJ1-5, with a possible D match to TRBD1 (5 bases). The CDR3 is made up of 13 amino acids. Germline V CDR1 and CDR2: SNHLY, FYNNEI. Trimming cost V 11 bases and J 7 bases, with 18 bases left between them. CDR3 sequence (DNA): TGTGCCGGCCGTTTGGGGGAGGAACAGCCCCAGCATTTT. This encodes CAGRLGEEQPQHF.

Only a few counts were recorded for this clonotype. The rearrangement uses TRBV29-1 and TRBJ2-7; perhaps TRBD1 as D (6 bases). Trimming left V 4 bases short and J 3 bases short, with 7 bases between. The germline CDR1 and CDR2 sequences are SQVTM and ANQGSEA. The CDR3 consists of 11 residues. As DNA, the CDR3 is TGCAGCGTTGGGACAGACTACGAGCAGTACTTC. Translated, it gives CSVGTDYEQYF.

The chain carries TRBV28 and TRBJ1-5; no reliable D call. The CDR3 has 15 residues. Looked up from germline, CDR1 is MDHEN and CDR2 is SYDVKM. Trimming took 6 bases from V and 0 from J, leaving 12 bases between them. The CDR3 region has the DNA TGTGCCAGCAGCCACGCAGACTATAGCAATCAGCCCCAGCATTTT. Translating it yields CASSHADYSNQPQHF.

The chain links TRBV3-1 to TRBJ2-5; 10 bases align to TRBD2. The CDR3 extends over 14 amino acids. V shed 2 bases and J 9 bases; nucleotides not matched to a gene: 6. CDR1 LGHDT and CDR2 YNNKEL come from the germline V gene (reference sequence). The chain's CDR3 is CASSQNLAGEAQYF. Here the CDR3 DNA reads TGTGCCAGCAGCCAAAACCTAGCGGGAGAAGCCCAGTACTTC.

This clonotype occurred a few times. This chain joins TRBV10-3 and TRBJ1-1; the match to TRBD1 covers 7 bases. Germline trimming cut 11 bases from V and 3 bases from J; bases unmatched to any gene: 6. Looked up from germline, CDR1 is ENHRY and CDR2 is SYGVKD. The CDR3 runs to 12 residues. The DNA of the CDR3 is TGTGCCCTGGGGACAGACCACACTGAAGCTTTCTTT. It is translated as CALGTDHTEAFF.

In its sample, this clonotype was seen a few times. One junction end disagrees with the germline gene, perhaps due to a read error. The gene calls are TRBV12-3 or TRBV12-4 and TRBJ2-1, with 13 bases that match TRBD2. This CDR3 is built from 15 residues. The CDR3 DNA reads TGTGCCAGCAGTTTCCCAACTAGCGGGGGGGGTCAAGGGGTCTTC. Its translation is CASSFPTSGGGQGVF.

V is TRBV10-3 and J is TRBJ1-4; TRBD1 might be the D (6 bases). Trimming cost V 8 bases and J 7 bases, with 17 bases left between them. The germline CDR1 and CDR2 sequences are ENHRY and SYGVKD. The CDR3 totals 14 residues. The CDR3 sequence: CAISAGARGEKLFF. CDR3 sequence (DNA): TGTGCCATCTCGGCGGGGGCGAGGGGTGAAAAACTGTTTTTT.

This clonotype was observed a handful of times. The genes are TRBV7-2 and TRBJ2-6; possibly TRBD1 or TRBD2 for D (5 bases each). V lost 9 bases to trimming and J lost 2 bases, with 14 bases between them. There are 15 residues in the CDR3. Germline loops: CDR1 SGHTA, CDR2 FQGNSA. The CDR3 protein is CARSWGSPGANVLTF. The DNA of the CDR3 is TGTGCCAGAAGTTGGGGGAGCCCTGGGGCCAACGTCCTGACTTTC.

There are a few counts of this clonotype. This chain joins TRBV7-2 and TRBJ2-5, with D unresolved. Germline CDR1 and CDR2: SGHTA and FQGNSA. This CDR3 has 14 residues. Trimming cost V 2 bases and J 4 bases, with 11 bases left between them. The DNA of the CDR3 is TGTGCCAGCAGCTTAAGCTCTAGTGGAGAGACCCAGTACTTC. Translating gives CASSLSSSGETQYF. Full variable domain (remainder filled in from reference TRBV7-2 and TRBJ2-5): GAGVSQSPSNKVTEKGKDVELRCDPISGHTALYWYRQSLGQGLEFLIYFQGNSAPDKSGLPSDRFSAERTGGSVSTLTIQRTQQEDSAVYLCASSLSSSGETQYFGPGTRLLVL.

In its sample, this clonotype was seen many times. The rearrangement joins TRBV4-3 to TRBJ1-2; D not certain. The CDR3 totals 14 residues. The V gene lost 0 bases and the J gene lost 6 bases, with 11 bases spanning the gap. From germline, CDR1 is LGHNA and CDR2 YSLEER. The CDR3 protein is CASSQDWAENGYTF. The CDR3 nucleotides are TGCGCCAGCAGCCAAGATTGGGCAGAGAATGGCTACACCTTC.

The sample holds many counts of this clonotype. V gene TRBV7-2 combines with J gene TRBJ2-7, with 8 bases aligning to TRBD2. In germline, CDR1 is SGHTA, CDR2 FQGNSA. The CDR3 extends over 14 amino acids. Trimming at V came to 6 bases and at J to 5 bases, leaving 9 bases not matched to a gene. CDR3 DNA sequence: TGTGCCAGCAGTATAACCGGGACTAGAAACGAGCAGTACTTC. Protein sequence: CASSITGTRNEQYF.

This clonotype occurred a few times. This chain uses TRBV11-2 with TRBJ1-2, with D tentatively TRBD1 (6 bases). Trimming pared 5 bases from V and 6 bases from J, leaving 10 bases between. This CDR3 is built from 12 residues. In germline, CDR1 is SGHAT, CDR2 FQNNGV. CDR3 bases: TGTGCCAGCAGCGCCCACAGGGATGGCTACACCTTC. Translation: CASSAHRDGYTF.

This clonotype was seen a few times. This sequence joins TRBV6-5 and TRBJ1-2; D unclear. V gave up 5 bases and J gave up 1 base, with 5 bases separating them. The CDR3 has 12 residues. Looked up from germline, CDR1 is MNHEY and CDR2 is SVGAGI. The CDR3 DNA reads TGTGCCAGCAGTGGACGTAACTATGGCTACACCTTC. Protein: CASSGRNYGYTF.